Presented here are 30 T cell receptor beta chains from one specimen sequenced in a study of cytomegalovirus exposure and HLA in healthy donors. The PCR employed 60 Vbeta primers together with 13 Jbeta primers. Sequencing used immunoSEQ multiplex PCR; TCRdb keeps in-frame clones, though not all of them. Found here are some 180,000 clones, around 80% of them singletons; the top ten hold roughly 3.7%. Sequencing used PBMCs. The receptors here all came from a woman in her fifties or sixties in good health and CMV-seropositive.

Remarks on this clone: The sample carries other DNA sequences with the same CDR3. This chain joins TRBV28 and TRBJ2-2; 10 nucleotides match TRBD1. V dropped 4 bases and J dropped 5; count of bases not matched to a gene: 4. The CDR3 is 15 amino acids. Germline CDR1 reads MDHEN; CDR2 reads SYDVKM. The DNA for the CDR3 is TGTGCCAGCAGTTCGTCGGGACAGGGGACCGGGGAGCTGTTTTTT. This translates into CASSSSGQGTGELFF.

CDR3 residues: CASSLGGTVRTDTQYF. CDR3 coding DNA: TGCGCCAGCAGCTTGGGGGGGACAGTTCGCACAGATACGCAGTATTTT. V gene TRBV5-1 combines with J gene TRBJ2-3, with 7 bases aligning to TRBD1. The CDR3 runs 16 residues. In germline, CDR1 is SGHRS, CDR2 YFSETQ. The ends lost 0 bases at V and 1 base at J; junction bases unmatched: 5.

The chain links TRBV5-4 to TRBJ2-3, with 7 positions matching TRBD2. After removal of 1 base from V and 0 bases from J, the junction contained 2 bases not matched to a gene. Germline V gives CDR1 SGHNT, CDR2 YYREEE (reference sequence). The CDR3 is made up of 15 amino acids. The CDR3 loop reads CASSLWGGSTDTQYF. The DNA for the CDR3 is TGTGCCAGCAGCTTGTGGGGGGGTAGCACAGATACGCAGTATTTT.

The chain employs TRBV18 and TRBJ1-2; D gene unclear. Looked up from germline, CDR1 is KGHSH and CDR2 is LQKENI. There are 13 residues in the CDR3. The V and J ends lost 6 bases and 5 bases respectively, with 13 bases between them. The CDR3 DNA follows: TGTGCCAGCTCGGATGGGGAGTTTTATGGCTACACCTTC. It translates to CASSDGEFYGYTF.

The V and J genes are TRBV5-1 and TRBJ2-2; TRBD2 matches at 14 bases. V dropped 7 bases and J dropped 3; count of bases not matched to a gene: 8. The germline CDR1 and CDR2 sequences are SGHRS and YFSETQ. CDR3 length: 17 amino acids. This chain's CDR3 is CASQLRTSGRYTGELFF. In DNA, the CDR3 is TGCGCCAGCCAATTGCGGACTAGCGGGAGGTACACCGGGGAGCTGTTTTTT. Together with reference TRBV5-1 and TRBJ2-2, the CDR3 gives the full variable domain: KAGVTQTPRYLIKTRGQQVTLSCSPISGHRSVSWYQQTPGQGLQFLFEYFSETQRNKGNFPGRFSGRQFSNSRSEMNVSTLELGDSALYLCASQLRTSGRYTGELFFGEGSRLTVL.

The genes are TRBV11-2 and TRBJ2-7; 8 positions agree with TRBD1. V lost 5 bases to trimming and J lost 4 bases; unmatched junction nucleotides: 7. The CDR3 is 14 amino acids. From germline, CDR1 is SGHAT and CDR2 FQNNGV. CDR3 nucleotide sequence: TGTGCCAGCAGCCCCTGGACAGGGATATACGAGCAGTACTTC. Protein product: CASSPWTGIYEQYF.

The V call is TRBV18, the J call TRBJ2-1, with TRBD1 identical over 10 bases. The CDR3 has 15 residues. Losses at the gene ends were 3 bases for V and 7 bases for J; bases not matched to a gene: 6. Germline V CDR1 and CDR2: KGHSH, LQKENI. CDR3 region: CASSPPGQGRNEQFF. The DNA for the CDR3 is TGTGCCAGCTCACCTCCGGGACAGGGGCGTAATGAGCAGTTCTTC.

This chain connects TRBV7-8 to TRBJ2-3; D remains ambiguous. The CDR3 runs 13 residues. Germline CDR1 and CDR2: SGHVS and FQNEAQ. V gave up 5 bases and J gave up 3 bases, with 9 bases separating them. The CDR3 region has the DNA TGTGCCAGCAGCATGATTACAACAGATACGCAGTATTTT. This sequence encodes CASSMITTDTQYF.

The genes are TRBV7-9 and TRBJ2-1; 8 nucleotides align to TRBD2. The length of the CDR3 is 15 residues. Germline trimming cut 2 bases from V and 4 bases from J; bases unmatched to any gene: 4. Germline V gene data show CDR1 as SEHNR and CDR2 as FQNEAQ (reference sequence). Here the CDR3 reads CASSLRSGTYNEQFF. The CDR3 coding sequence is TGTGCCAGCAGCTTACGTAGCGGGACTTACAATGAGCAGTTCTTC.

The chain has TRBV7-2 and TRBJ2-7, with 10 bases aligning to TRBD2. The CDR3 has 15 amino acids. Germline V gives CDR1 SGHTA, CDR2 FQGNSA. V dropped 1 base and J dropped 2; count of bases not matched to a gene: 2. This chain's CDR3 is CASSLGSGGAYEQYF. CDR3 bases: TGTGCCAGCAGCTTAGGCAGCGGGGGGGCCTACGAGCAGTACTTC.

In the case of this clone: An end of the junction differs from the germline gene, which may be a read error. This rearrangement joins TRBV28 to TRBJ2-7; 8 nucleotides agree with TRBD1. The CDR3 length is 16 residues. From germline, CDR1 is MDHEN and CDR2 SYDVKM. CDR3 in DNA: TGTGCCAGCAGGTTATCAGGGGGCCTGGACTCTTACGAGCAGTACTTC. Protein: CASRLSGGLDSYEQYF.

The chain links TRBV12-2 to TRBJ1-4; the table's D gene call, TRBD1, was not cross checked with the DNA. TRBV12-2 is given as a pseudogene. The CDR3 spans 18 residues. The CDR3 DNA reads as TGTGCAAGTCGCTTAGCTGGCGACAGGGGGCGGAATAATGAAAAACTGTTTTTT. It encodes CASRLAGDRGRNNEKLFF.

The V and J genes are TRBV28 and TRBJ1-4; D is possibly TRBD1 (6 bases). In germline, CDR1 is MDHEN, CDR2 SYDVKM. Trimming pared 7 bases from V and 4 bases from J, leaving 10 bases between. The CDR3 spans 13 residues. The CDR3 DNA sequence: TGTGCCAGCACCAGGGGTGGTAATGAAAAACTGTTTTTT. Its translation: CASTRGGNEKLFF.

Details on this clone: The germline gene is not matched at one end of the junction; a read error may be the cause. This chain uses TRBV19 with TRBJ2-4; tentative D call: TRBD1 (6 bases). The CDR3 length is 13 residues. Germline loops: CDR1 LNHDA, CDR2 SQIVND (reference sequence). This chain's CDR3 is CATAGTLKNSQYF. The CDR3 bases are TGTGCCACCGCCGGGACACTCAAAAACAGTCAGTACTTC.

V usage is TRBV7-2 and J usage is TRBJ2-2, with 7 positions matching TRBD1. Germline V gene data show CDR1 as SGHTA and CDR2 as FQGNSA. V dropped 5 bases and J dropped 6; count of bases not matched to a gene: 9. The CDR3 totals 15 residues. The CDR3: CASSQSGTAPGELFF. For the CDR3, the DNA is TGTGCCAGCAGCCAGTCCGGGACAGCCCCCGGGGAGCTGTTTTTT.

V usage is TRBV28 and J usage is TRBJ1-5, with TRBD1 matching over 7 bases. J gave up 2 bases and V 7 bases, and 14 bases lay outside the gene matches. Looked up from germline, CDR1 is MDHEN and CDR2 is SYDVKM. The CDR3 covers 17 residues. This CDR3 is CASTGNKLGQRNQPQHF. The CDR3, as DNA: TGTGCCAGCACTGGTAACAAACTGGGACAGCGCAATCAGCCCCAGCATTTT.

This clone was recorded once. The V gene is TRBV5-4, the J gene TRBJ2-7; 12 positions match TRBD2. Per germline, CDR1 SGHNT and CDR2 YYREEE (reference sequence). The length of the CDR3 is 14 residues. V was pared by 4 bases and J by 6 bases, with 5 bases of the junction left unmatched. The CDR3 spells CASSRGLAGREQYF. Here the CDR3 DNA reads TGTGCCAGCAGCCGAGGACTAGCGGGACGCGAGCAGTACTTC.

CDR3 sequence: CASSWGRTGKNTEAFF. The CDR3 DNA reads TGTGCCAGCAGCTGGGGGCGGACAGGGAAGAACACTGAAGCTTTCTTT. V and J are TRBV14 and TRBJ1-1; 8 positions match TRBD1. The V and J ends lost 5 bases and 1 base, in that order; junction bases with no gene match: 9. This CDR3 has 16 amino acids. Germline-derived CDR1 and CDR2 are SGHDN and FVKESK.

This clone was counted a few times. The gene calls are TRBV7-2 and TRBJ2-4; TRBD2 matches 8 bases. The CDR3 totals 15 residues. V trimming: 6 bases; J trimming: 6 bases; junction bases outside the gene matches: 10. Germline CDR1 SGHTA, CDR2 FQGNSA. The DNA for the CDR3 is TGTGCCAGCAGTCCAGAACGGCTAGCGGGAAACATTCAGTACTTC. It codes for CASSPERLAGNIQYF.

The chain couples TRBV5-5 to TRBJ1-5, with 8 nucleotides matching TRBD1. In germline, CDR1 is SGHKS, CDR2 YYEKEE (reference sequence). The trim removed 4 bases at V and 3 bases at J, leaving 6 bases unmatched. The CDR3 is made up of 15 amino acids. The CDR3 reads CASSGQGVVNQPQHF. CDR3 nucleotides: TGTGCCAGCAGCGGACAGGGAGTAGTCAATCAGCCCCAGCATTTT.

The CDR3 region is CASTFSSYEQYF. The CDR3, as DNA: TGTGCCAGCACCTTTAGCTCCTACGAGCAGTACTTC. This rearrangement joins TRBV6-1 to TRBJ2-5; no definite D call. The J call may be incorrect, as the DNA end agrees better with TRBJ2-7. CDR1 and CDR2 from the germline V gene are MNHNS and SASEGT. CDR3 length equals 12 residues.

The V gene is TRBV6-1, the J gene TRBJ1-1, with 7 bases matching TRBD1. In germline, CDR1 is MNHNS, CDR2 SASEGT. The CDR3 loop spans 14 amino acids. Unmatched junction bases numbered 2, after V lost 0 bases and J lost 4 bases. The CDR3 nucleotides read TGTGCCAGCAGTGAAGCCTCAGGGGGCACTGAAGCTTTCTTT. This encodes CASSEASGGTEAFF.

With regard to this clone: The junction shows a germline mismatch at one end, possibly a read error. The V gene is TRBV9, the J gene TRBJ2-7; 7 nucleotides align to TRBD2. The CDR3 is 13 residues long. Looked up from germline, CDR1 is SGDLS and CDR2 is YYNGEE. The CDR3 protein is CAGSPPGGYEQYF. The CDR3 DNA follows: TGTGCCGGCAGCCCCCCGGGAGGTTACGAGCAGTACTTC.

V gene TRBV27 combines with J gene TRBJ1-2, with D possibly being TRBD1 (5 bases). The CDR3 contains 13 residues. CDR1 is MNHEY and CDR2 is SMNVEV in the germline V gene (reference sequence). Trimming stripped 8 bases from V and 3 bases from J, with 13 bases between. Written as DNA, the CDR3 is TGTGCCAGCCGGTTTCAGGGTGACTATGGCTACACCTTC. It yields the protein CASRFQGDYGYTF.

V and J are TRBV28 and TRBJ2-1; 7 positions agree with TRBD1. This CDR3 has 15 residues. Germline V gives CDR1 MDHEN, CDR2 SYDVKM. V lost 7 bases and J lost 7; bases outside the gene matches: 13. The CDR3 nucleotides read TGTGCCAGCATCCCACGGGGACAGAGTAAGAATGAGCAGTTCTTC. It codes for CASIPRGQSKNEQFF.

The rearrangement links TRBV18 to TRBJ2-5; 7 nucleotides line up with TRBD1. The J call is doubtful: the DNA matches TRBJ2-7 better. The CDR3 covers 15 residues. Germline V gene data show CDR1 as KGHSH and CDR2 as LQKENI. CDR3 bases: TGTGCCAGCTCACCACCCGGGACAGTATCCTACGAGCAGTACTTC. It codes for CASSPPGTVSYEQYF.

J is TRBJ2-3 and V is TRBV7-2; weak D call: TRBD2 (5 bases). Germline V gene data show CDR1 as SGHTA and CDR2 as FQGNSA. This CDR3 region has 16 residues. Trimming removed 8 bases from V and 4 bases from J, with 22 bases in between. CDR3 region: CASQPRGTTLADTQYF. The CDR3, as DNA: TGTGCCAGCCAACCCCGGGGAACCACCCTTGCAGATACGCAGTATTTT. Full variable domain (remainder filled in from reference TRBV7-2 and TRBJ2-3): GAGVSQSPSNKVTEKGKDVELRCDPISGHTALYWYRQSLGQGLEFLIYFQGNSAPDKSGLPSDRFSAERTGGSVSTLTIQRTQQEDSAVYLCASQPRGTTLADTQYFGPGTRLTVL.

In this sample, this clone turned up a few times. The genes are TRBV9 and TRBJ2-3, with 8 bases fitting TRBD1. With V trimmed by 6 bases and J by 5 bases, 5 bases remained unmatched. Germline CDR1 is SGDLS and CDR2 is YYNGEE. This CDR3 is built from 13 residues. The DNA of the CDR3 is TGTGCCAGCAACCTCAGGGGGCGAGATACGCAGTATTTT. Translation: CASNLRGRDTQYF.

This clone has more than one count but fewer than ten. The chain employs TRBV5-1 and TRBJ1-1; D call uncertain. Germline lookup yields CDR1 SGHRS and CDR2 YFSETQ. Between the trimmed V and J ends, which lost 4 bases and 5 bases, there was a span of 15 bases. This CDR3 is 14 amino acids long. CDR3 protein: CASSMEAGRTEAFF. Here the CDR3 DNA reads TGCGCCAGCAGCATGGAAGCGGGGAGGACTGAAGCTTTCTTT.

This rearrangement joins TRBV7-2 to TRBJ2-1; 9 positions agree with TRBD1. The CDR3 extends over 15 amino acids. V lost 4 bases, J lost 4 bases, and 5 bases stayed unmatched. Germline loops: CDR1 SGHTA, CDR2 FQGNSA. CDR3 in amino acids: CASSSGTGLYNEQFF. CDR3 bases: TGTGCCAGCAGCTCCGGGACAGGGCTGTACAATGAGCAGTTCTTC.